This T cell receptor (beta chain) was found in a study of shared clonotypes between healthy human individuals. This CDR3 is 12 amino acids long. The V end lost 8 bases, the J end lost 1 base, and 6 bases lay between the germline ends. Germline lookup yields CDR1 MDHEN and CDR2 SYDVKM. This table comes from immunoSEQ multiplex PCR, and its TCRdb copy is limited to in-frame clones, with some not included. This sample has some 680,000 clones; more than 70% occur once, and the top ten carry roughly 1.9%. Remarks on this clone: With a far larger clone one base away, a read error is the likely cause. Other DNA sequences within the sample encode an identical CDR3.

The clonotype comes from a woman aged 30 to 39 in good health. This chain links TRBV28 with TRBJ1-5; maybe TRBD1 (5 bases). Sequencing was carried out using memory CD4+ T cells sorted from blood. Subset of the sample: CD45RA-negative fraction. The CDR3 nucleotides are TGTGCCAGCGGGGGGAGCAATCAGCCCCAGCATTTT. This gives the protein CASGGSNQPQHF.